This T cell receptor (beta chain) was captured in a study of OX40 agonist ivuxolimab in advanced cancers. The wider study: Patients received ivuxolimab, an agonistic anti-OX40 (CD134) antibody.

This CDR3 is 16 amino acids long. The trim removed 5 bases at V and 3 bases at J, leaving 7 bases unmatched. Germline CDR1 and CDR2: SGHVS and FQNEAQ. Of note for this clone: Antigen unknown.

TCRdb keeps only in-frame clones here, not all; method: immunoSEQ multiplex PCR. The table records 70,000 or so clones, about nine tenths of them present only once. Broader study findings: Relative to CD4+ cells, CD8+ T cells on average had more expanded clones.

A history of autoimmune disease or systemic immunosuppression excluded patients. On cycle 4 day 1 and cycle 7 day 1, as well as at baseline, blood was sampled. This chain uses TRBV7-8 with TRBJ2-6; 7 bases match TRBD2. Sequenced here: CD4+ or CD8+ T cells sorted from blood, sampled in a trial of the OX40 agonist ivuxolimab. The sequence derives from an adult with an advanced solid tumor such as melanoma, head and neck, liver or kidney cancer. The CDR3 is CASSPPAGVGANVLTF. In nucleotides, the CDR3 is TGTGCCAGCAGCCCCCCTGCGGGGGTTGGGGCCAACGTCCTGACTTTC.